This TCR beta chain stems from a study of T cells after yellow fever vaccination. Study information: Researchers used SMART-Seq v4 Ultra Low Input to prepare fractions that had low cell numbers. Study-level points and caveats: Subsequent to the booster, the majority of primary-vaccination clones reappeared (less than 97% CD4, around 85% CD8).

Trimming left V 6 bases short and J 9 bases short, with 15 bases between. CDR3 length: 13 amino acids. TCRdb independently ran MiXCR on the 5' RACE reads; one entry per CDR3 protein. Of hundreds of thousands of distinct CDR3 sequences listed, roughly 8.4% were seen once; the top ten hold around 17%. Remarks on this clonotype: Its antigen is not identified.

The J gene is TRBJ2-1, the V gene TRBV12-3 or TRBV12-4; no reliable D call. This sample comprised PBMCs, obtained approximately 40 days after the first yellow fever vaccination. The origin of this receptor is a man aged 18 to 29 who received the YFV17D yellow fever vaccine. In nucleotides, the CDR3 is TGTGCCAGCAGACCCCGTAGGGCTAGTGAGCAGTTCTTC. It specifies CASRPRRASEQFF.